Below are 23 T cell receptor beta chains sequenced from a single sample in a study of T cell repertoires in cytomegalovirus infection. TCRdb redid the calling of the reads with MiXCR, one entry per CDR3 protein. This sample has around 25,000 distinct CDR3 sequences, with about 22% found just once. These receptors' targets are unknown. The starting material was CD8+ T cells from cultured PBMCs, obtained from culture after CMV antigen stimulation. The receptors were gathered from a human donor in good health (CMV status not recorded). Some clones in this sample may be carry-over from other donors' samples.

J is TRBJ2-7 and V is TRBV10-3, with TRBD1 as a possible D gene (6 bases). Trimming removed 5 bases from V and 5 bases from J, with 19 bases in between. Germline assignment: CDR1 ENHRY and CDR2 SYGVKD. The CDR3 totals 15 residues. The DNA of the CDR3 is TGTGCCATCAGTTCTACCGGGACACCAAACCACGAGCAGTACTTC. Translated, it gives CAISSTGTPNHEQYF.

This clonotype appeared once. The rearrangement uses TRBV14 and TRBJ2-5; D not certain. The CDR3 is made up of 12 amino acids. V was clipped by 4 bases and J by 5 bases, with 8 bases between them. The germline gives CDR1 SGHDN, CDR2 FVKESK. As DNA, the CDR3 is TGTGCCAGCAGCCGAGTATTGGAGACCCAGTACTTC. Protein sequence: CASSRVLETQYF.

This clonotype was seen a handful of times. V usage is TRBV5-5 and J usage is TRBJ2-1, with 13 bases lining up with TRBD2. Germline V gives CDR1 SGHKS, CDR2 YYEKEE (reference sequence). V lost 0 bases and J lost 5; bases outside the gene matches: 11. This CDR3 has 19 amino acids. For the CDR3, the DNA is TGTGCCAGCAGCTTGGCGGGACTAGCGGGGAGGATGAGGAACAATGAGCAGTTCTTC. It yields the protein CASSLAGLAGRMRNNEQFF.

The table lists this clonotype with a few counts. The CDR3 bases are TGTGCCAGCCAACCCCTCACGAACACCGGGGAGCTGTTTTTT. Amino acids: CASQPLTNTGELFF. This chain connects TRBV19 to TRBJ2-2; D gene uncertain. Trimming cost V 9 bases and J 0 bases, with 11 bases left between them. Germline V gene sequence: CDR1 LNHDA, CDR2 SQIVND (reference sequence). The CDR3 covers 14 residues. The full variable domain, its missing parts supplied by reference TRBV19 and TRBJ2-2, is DGGITQSPKYLFRKEGQNVTLSCEQNLNHDAMYWYRQDPGQGLRLIYYSQIVNDFQKGDIAEGYSVSREKKESFPLTVTSAQKNPTAFYLCASQPLTNTGELFFGEGSRLTVL.

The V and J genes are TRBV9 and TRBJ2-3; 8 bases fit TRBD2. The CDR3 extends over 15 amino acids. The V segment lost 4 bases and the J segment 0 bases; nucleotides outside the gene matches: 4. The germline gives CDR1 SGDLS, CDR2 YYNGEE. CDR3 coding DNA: TGTGCCAGCAGCTTTAGCGGGGTTAGCACAGATACGCAGTATTTT. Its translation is CASSFSGVSTDTQYF.

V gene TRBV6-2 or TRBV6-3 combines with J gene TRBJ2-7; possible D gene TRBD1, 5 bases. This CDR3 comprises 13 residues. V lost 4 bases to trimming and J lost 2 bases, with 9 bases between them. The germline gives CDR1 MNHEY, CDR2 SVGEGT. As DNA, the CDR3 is TGTGCCAGCAGTTCCACGGACACCTACGAGCAGTACTTC. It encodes CASSSTDTYEQYF.

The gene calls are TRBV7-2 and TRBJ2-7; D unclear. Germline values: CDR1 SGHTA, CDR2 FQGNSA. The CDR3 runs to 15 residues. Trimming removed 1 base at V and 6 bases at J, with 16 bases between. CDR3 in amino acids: CASSLGSRASGEQYF. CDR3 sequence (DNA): TGTGCCAGCAGCTTAGGGTCACGGGCTTCAGGCGAGCAGTACTTC.

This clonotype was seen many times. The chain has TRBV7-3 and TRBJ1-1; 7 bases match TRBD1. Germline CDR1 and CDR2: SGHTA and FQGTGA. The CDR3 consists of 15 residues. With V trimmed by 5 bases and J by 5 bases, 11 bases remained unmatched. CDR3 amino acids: CASSPVGGGGTEAFF. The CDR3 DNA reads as TGTGCCAGCAGCCCGGTCGGAGGGGGCGGAACTGAAGCTTTCTTT.

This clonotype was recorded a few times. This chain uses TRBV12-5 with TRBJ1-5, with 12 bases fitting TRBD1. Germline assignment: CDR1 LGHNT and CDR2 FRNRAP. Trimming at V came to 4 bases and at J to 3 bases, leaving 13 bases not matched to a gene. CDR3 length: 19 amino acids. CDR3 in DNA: TGTGCTAGTGGTTCCTCCCGGGACAGGGGGCATCTAAACAATCAGCCCCAGCATTTT. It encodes CASGSSRDRGHLNNQPQHF. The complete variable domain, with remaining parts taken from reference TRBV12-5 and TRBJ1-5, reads DARVTQTPRHKVTEMGQEVTMRCQPILGHNTVFWYRQTMMQGLELLAYFRNRAPLDDSGMPKDRFSAEMPDATLATLKIQPSEPRDSAVYFCASGSSRDRGHLNNQPQHFGDGTRLSIL.

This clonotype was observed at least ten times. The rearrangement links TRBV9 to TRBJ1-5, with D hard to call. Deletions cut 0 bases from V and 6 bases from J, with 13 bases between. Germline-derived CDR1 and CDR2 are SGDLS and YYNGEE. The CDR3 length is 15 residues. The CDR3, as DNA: TGTGCCAGCAGCGTAGATGGGCGTACGAGTCAGCCCCAGCATTTT. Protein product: CASSVDGRTSQPQHF.

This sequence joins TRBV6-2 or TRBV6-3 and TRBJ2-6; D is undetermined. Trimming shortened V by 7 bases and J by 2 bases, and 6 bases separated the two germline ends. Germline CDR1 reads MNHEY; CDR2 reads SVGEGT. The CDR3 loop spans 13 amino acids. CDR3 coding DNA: TGTGCCAGCACTCGACCTGGGGCCAACGTCCTGACTTTC. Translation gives CASTRPGANVLTF.

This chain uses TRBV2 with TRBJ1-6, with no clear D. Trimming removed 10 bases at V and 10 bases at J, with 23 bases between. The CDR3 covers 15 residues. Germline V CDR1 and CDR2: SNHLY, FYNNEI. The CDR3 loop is CAIATPPGRESPLHF. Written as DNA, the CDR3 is TGTGCCATCGCTACCCCCCCTGGTCGCGAGTCACCCCTCCACTTT.

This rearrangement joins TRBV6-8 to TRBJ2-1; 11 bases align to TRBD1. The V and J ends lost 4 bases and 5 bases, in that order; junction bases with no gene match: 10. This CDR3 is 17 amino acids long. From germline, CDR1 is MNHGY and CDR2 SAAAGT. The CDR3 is CASSFVAGTGGNNEQFF. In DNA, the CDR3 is TGTGCCAGCAGTTTCGTTGCCGGGACAGGGGGAAACAATGAGCAGTTCTTC.

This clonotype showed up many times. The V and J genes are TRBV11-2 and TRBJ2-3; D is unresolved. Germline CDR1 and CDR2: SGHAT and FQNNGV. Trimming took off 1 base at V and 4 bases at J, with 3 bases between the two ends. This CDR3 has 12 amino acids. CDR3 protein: CASSLAPDTQYF. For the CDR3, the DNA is TGTGCCAGCAGCTTAGCCCCAGATACGCAGTATTTT.

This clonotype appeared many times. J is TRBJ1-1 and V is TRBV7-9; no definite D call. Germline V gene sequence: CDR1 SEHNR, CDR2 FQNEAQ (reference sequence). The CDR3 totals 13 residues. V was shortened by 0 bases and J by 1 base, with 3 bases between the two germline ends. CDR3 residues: CASSLAGNTEAFF. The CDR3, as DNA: TGTGCCAGCAGCTTAGCGGGGAACACTGAAGCTTTCTTT. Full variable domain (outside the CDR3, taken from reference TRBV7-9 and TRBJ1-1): DTGVSQNPRHKITKRGQNVTFRCDPISEHNRLYWYRQTLGQGPEFLTYFQNEAQLEKSRLLSDRFSAERPKGSFSTLEIQRTEQGDSAMYLCASSLAGNTEAFFGQGTRLTVV.

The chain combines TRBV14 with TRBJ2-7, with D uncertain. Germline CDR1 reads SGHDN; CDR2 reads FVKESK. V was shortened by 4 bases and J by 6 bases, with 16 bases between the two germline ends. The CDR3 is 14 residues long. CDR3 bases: TGTGCCAGCAGCCCTCTCATTGGTGGTGGCGAGCAGTACTTC. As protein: CASSPLIGGGEQYF.

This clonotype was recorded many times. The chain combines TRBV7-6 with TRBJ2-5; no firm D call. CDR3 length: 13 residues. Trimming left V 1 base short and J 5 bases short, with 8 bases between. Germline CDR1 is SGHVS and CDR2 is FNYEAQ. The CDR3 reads CASSLDFGETQYF. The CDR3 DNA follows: TGTGCCAGCAGCTTAGATTTTGGCGAGACCCAGTACTTC.

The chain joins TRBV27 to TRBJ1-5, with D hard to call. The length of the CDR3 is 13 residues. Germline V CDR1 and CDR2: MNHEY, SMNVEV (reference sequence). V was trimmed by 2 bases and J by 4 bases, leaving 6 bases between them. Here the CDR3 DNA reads TGTGCCAGCAGTTTAATGCGAAATCAGCCCCAGCATTTT. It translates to CASSLMRNQPQHF.

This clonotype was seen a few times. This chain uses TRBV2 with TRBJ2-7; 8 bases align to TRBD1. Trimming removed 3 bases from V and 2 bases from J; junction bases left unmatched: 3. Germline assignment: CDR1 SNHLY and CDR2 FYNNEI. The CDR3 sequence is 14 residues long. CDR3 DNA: TGTGCCAGCAGTGAGTACAGGGGGACCTACGAGCAGTACTTC. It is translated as CASSEYRGTYEQYF. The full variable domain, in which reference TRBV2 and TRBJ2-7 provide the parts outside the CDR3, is EPEVTQTPSHQVTQMGQEVILRCVPISNHLYFYWYRQILGQKVEFLVSFYNNEISEKSEIFDDQFSVERPDGSNFTLKIRSTKLEDSAMYFCASSEYRGTYEQYFGPGTRLTVT.

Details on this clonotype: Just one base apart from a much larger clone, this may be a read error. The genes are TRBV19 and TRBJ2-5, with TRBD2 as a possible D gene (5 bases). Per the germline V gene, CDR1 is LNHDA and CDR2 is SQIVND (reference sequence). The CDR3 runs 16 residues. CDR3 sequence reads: CASSISAGLRQETQHF. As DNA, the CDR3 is TGTGCCAGTAGTATTTCTGCTGGACTGAGACAAGAGACCCAGCACTTC.

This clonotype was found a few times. CDR3 sequence reads: CASSGGLAGSYEQYF. CDR3 DNA sequence: TGTGCCAGCAGCGGGGGACTAGCGGGCTCCTACGAGCAGTACTTC. The J gene is TRBJ2-7, the V gene TRBV7-2; 12 positions agree with TRBD2. The CDR3 has 15 amino acids. Germline assignment: CDR1 SGHTA and CDR2 FQGNSA. V was clipped by 5 bases and J by 0 bases; unmatched bases: 2.

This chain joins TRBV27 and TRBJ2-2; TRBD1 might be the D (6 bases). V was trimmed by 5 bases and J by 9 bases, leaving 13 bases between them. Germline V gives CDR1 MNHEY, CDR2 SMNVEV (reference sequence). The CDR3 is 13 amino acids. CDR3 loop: CASSISGDRELFF. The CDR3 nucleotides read TGTGCCAGCAGTATCTCCGGGGACAGGGAGCTGTTTTTT.

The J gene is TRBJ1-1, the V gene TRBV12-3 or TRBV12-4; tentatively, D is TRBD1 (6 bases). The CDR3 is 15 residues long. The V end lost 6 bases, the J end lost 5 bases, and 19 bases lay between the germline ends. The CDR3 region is CASRFLTGSWTEAFF. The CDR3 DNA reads TGTGCCAGCAGGTTCCTTACAGGGTCGTGGACTGAAGCTTTCTTT.